This TCR beta chain was sequenced in a study of shared clonotypes between healthy human individuals. CDR3 length: 14 residues. The germline V gene has CDR1 GTSNPN and CDR2 SVGIG (reference sequence). V lost 4 bases, J lost 0 bases, and 10 bases lay in between. The naive CD8 subset, CD45RO-negative cells positively selected for CCR7, excluded terminally differentiated effector memory CD45RA+ cells. Using immunoSEQ multiplex PCR, the repertoire was profiled, and TCRdb retains in-frame clones only, with some absent. The sample carries roughly 850,000 clones, about 96% recorded once. Sequenced sample: naive CD8+ T cells sorted from blood. This chain links TRBV30 with TRBJ1-3; D gene unclear. This TCR was recovered from a man aged 25-45 years in good health. CDR3 in amino acids: CAWTPGVSGNTIYF. CDR3 nucleotides: TGTGCCTGGACTCCCGGGGTCTCTGGAAACACCATATATTTT.